This T cell receptor (beta chain) was observed in a study of shared clonotypes between healthy human individuals. Remarks on this clone: Its matching antigen is unknown.

The germline V and J ends were trimmed by 1 base and 0 bases, with 10 bases remaining between them. Germline assignment: CDR1 MGHRA and CDR2 YSYEKL. There are 16 residues in the CDR3. Whole-study findings and limits: Among several donors, about 5% of naive CD4 clonotypes were found in common.

Using immunoSEQ multiplex PCR, the repertoire was profiled, and TCRdb retains in-frame clones only, with some absent. The sample yields 2.3 million or so clones, about 92% seen once. The rearrangement joins TRBV4-1 to TRBJ2-1; tentative D call: TRBD2 (5 bases). The sequencing input was naive CD4+ T cells from PBMCs. The subset: CD45RA+ positively selected. The source of this sequence is a man between 18 and 29 years old in good health. Some clones in this sample may be carry-over from other donors' samples. This CDR3 reads CASSQAAESSYNEQFF. In DNA, the CDR3 is TGCGCCAGCAGCCAAGCAGCGGAAAGCTCCTACAATGAGCAGTTCTTC.